A selection of T cell receptor beta chains follows, all from one sample in a study of vaccination effects on CD4 cells after COVID-19. Sequenced by immunoSEQ multiplex PCR; TCRdb stores in-frame clones only, minus some. The sample yields 20,000 to 25,000 clones, 65% to 75% seen once. Their antigen targets remain unknown. The material was CD4+ T cells from PBMCs cultured with SARS-CoV-2 spike peptides, obtained before COVID-19 vaccination. Receptors were obtained from a human donor who received a COVID-19 vaccine. The CDR3 runs from the conserved cysteine through the conserved F or W. The D gene is left open where the match is weak. A row's size may be missing; if present it is once, few, many or a size class.

clone_size: -
j_call: TRBJ1-1
d_call: -
v_call: TRBV5-6
cdr3_aa: CASSLYYRPGTEAFF
cdr3_nt: TGTGCCAGCAGCTTGTACTACAGGCCGGGAACTGAAGCTTTCTTT

clone_size: once
j_call: TRBJ1-4
d_call: -
v_call: TRBV10-1
cdr3_aa: CASSESSFREKLFF
cdr3_nt: TGCGCCAGCAGTGAGTCCTCTTTTCGAGAAAAACTGTTTTTT

clone_size: -
j_call: TRBJ2-1
d_call: TRBD2
v_call: TRBV7-6
cdr3_aa: CASSPAPSGRAEEQFF
cdr3_nt: TGTGCCAGCAGCCCAGCTCCTAGCGGGAGGGCCGAGGAGCAGTTCTTC

clone_size: -
j_call: TRBJ2-5
d_call: -
v_call: TRBV27
cdr3_aa: CASSYQHQETQYF
cdr3_nt: TGTGCCAGCAGTTACCAGCACCAAGAGACCCAGTACTTC

clone_size: -
j_call: TRBJ2-5
d_call: -
v_call: TRBV18
cdr3_aa: CASSPPYKETQYF
cdr3_nt: TGTGCCAGCTCACCACCGTACAAAGAGACCCAGTACTTC

clone_size: few
j_call: TRBJ1-2
d_call: TRBD1
v_call: TRBV5-1
cdr3_aa: CASGTGQAINYGYTF
cdr3_nt: TGCGCCAGCGGGACAGGACAGGCTATTAACTATGGCTACACCTTC

clone_size: -
j_call: TRBJ2-1
d_call: -
v_call: TRBV18
cdr3_aa: CASSPPIIDSPASYNEQFF
cdr3_nt: TGTGCCAGCTCACCACCGATAATTGACAGCCCCGCGTCCTACAATGAGCAGTTCTTC

clone_size: -
j_call: TRBJ1-2
d_call: TRBD1
v_call: TRBV5-1
cdr3_aa: CASSLGGTGSTAYGYTF
cdr3_nt: TGCGCCAGCAGCTTGGGGGGGACAGGCTCCACGGCCTATGGCTACACCTTC

clone_size: medium-sized
j_call: TRBJ2-1
d_call: TRBD2
v_call: TRBV10-1
cdr3_aa: CASRDTRTSGNNEQFF
cdr3_nt: TGCGCCAGCAGAGACACCCGGACTAGCGGTAACAATGAGCAGTTCTTC

clone_size: once
j_call: TRBJ1-3
d_call: -
v_call: TRBV6-5
cdr3_aa: CASIYGGNTIYF
cdr3_nt: TGTGCCAGCATTTATGGGGGAAACACCATATATTTT

clone_size: -
j_call: TRBJ1-2
d_call: -
v_call: TRBV11-2
cdr3_aa: CASSSSSGEGYTF
cdr3_nt: TGTGCCAGCAGCTCGTCGTCAGGGGAAGGCTACACCTTC

clone_size: once
j_call: TRBJ1-1
d_call: -
v_call: TRBV6-4
cdr3_aa: CASSAERGGTEAFF
cdr3_nt: TGTGCCAGCAGTGCCGAACGGGGGGGGACTGAAGCTTTCTTT

clone_size: few
j_call: TRBJ1-1
d_call: -
v_call: TRBV3-1/TRBV3-2
cdr3_aa: CASSQDQGTRTEAFF
cdr3_nt: TGTGCCAGCAGCCAAGACCAGGGTACGCGGACTGAAGCTTTCTTT

clone_size: -
j_call: TRBJ1-3
d_call: -
v_call: TRBV19
cdr3_aa: CASSTGSVASGNTIYF
cdr3_nt: TGTGCCAGTTCTACGGGGTCGGTTGCGTCTGGAAACACCATATATTTT

clone_size: -
j_call: TRBJ1-6
d_call: -
v_call: TRBV30
cdr3_aa: CAWKGTSSSYNSPLHF
cdr3_nt: TGTGCCTGGAAGGGAACGTCAAGCTCCTATAATTCACCCCTCCACTTT

clone_size: -
j_call: TRBJ1-2
d_call: -
v_call: TRBV9
cdr3_aa: CASSVDGGDGYTF
cdr3_nt: TGTGCCAGCAGCGTAGATGGAGGGGATGGCTACACCTTC

clone_size: -
j_call: TRBJ2-3
d_call: TRBD2
v_call: TRBV7-2
cdr3_aa: CASSFFSLGREASTQYF
cdr3_nt: TGTGCCAGCAGCTTTTTCAGCCTAGGGCGGGAGGCATCTACGCAGTATTTT

clone_size: few
j_call: TRBJ2-7
d_call: TRBD2
v_call: TRBV10-3
cdr3_aa: CAISERTGGRDEQYF
cdr3_nt: TGTGCCATCAGTGAGAGGACGGGGGGGCGGGACGAGCAGTACTTC

clone_size: few
j_call: TRBJ1-4
d_call: -
v_call: TRBV19
cdr3_aa: CASSLGSYNEKLFF
cdr3_nt: TGTGCCAGTAGTCTGGGCAGTTATAATGAAAAACTGTTTTTT

clone_size: -
j_call: TRBJ2-3
d_call: TRBD2
v_call: TRBV5-1
cdr3_aa: CASLLAGEDTQYF
cdr3_nt: TGCGCCAGCCTACTAGCGGGAGAAGATACGCAGTATTTT